Included here is one T cell receptor (beta chain) sequence, with context. The data were taken from a study of blood T cell repertoires in COVID-19. The method was immunoSEQ multiplex PCR; TCRdb's version includes in-frame clones alone and lacks a portion of them. The sample gives 60,000 to 65,000 clones, roughly 76% of which show up once; around half is in the top ten. CDR3 length: 13 residues. Trimming left V 6 bases short and J 11 bases short, with 19 bases between. The TCR was taken from a woman older than 75 with acute or convalescent COVID-19. Source material: peripheral blood. The chain employs TRBV12-3 or TRBV12-4 and TRBJ1-1; D not resolved. CDR3 DNA sequence: TGTGCCAGCAGCCCCCCCGGTAACGGCGGGGCTTTCTTT. The encoded protein is CASSPPGNGGAFF.